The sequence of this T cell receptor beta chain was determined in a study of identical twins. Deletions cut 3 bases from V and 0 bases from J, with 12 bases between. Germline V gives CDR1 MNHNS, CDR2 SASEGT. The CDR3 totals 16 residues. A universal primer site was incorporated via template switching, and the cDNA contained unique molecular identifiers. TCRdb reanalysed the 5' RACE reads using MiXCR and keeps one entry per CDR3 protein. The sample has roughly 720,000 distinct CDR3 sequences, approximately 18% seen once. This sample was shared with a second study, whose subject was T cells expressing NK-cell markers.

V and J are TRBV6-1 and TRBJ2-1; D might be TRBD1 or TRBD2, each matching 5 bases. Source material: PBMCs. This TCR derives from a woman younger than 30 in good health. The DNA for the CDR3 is TGTGCCAGCAGTGACGGGACCTATCACTCCTACAATGAGCAGTTCTTC. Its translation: CASSDGTYHSYNEQFF.